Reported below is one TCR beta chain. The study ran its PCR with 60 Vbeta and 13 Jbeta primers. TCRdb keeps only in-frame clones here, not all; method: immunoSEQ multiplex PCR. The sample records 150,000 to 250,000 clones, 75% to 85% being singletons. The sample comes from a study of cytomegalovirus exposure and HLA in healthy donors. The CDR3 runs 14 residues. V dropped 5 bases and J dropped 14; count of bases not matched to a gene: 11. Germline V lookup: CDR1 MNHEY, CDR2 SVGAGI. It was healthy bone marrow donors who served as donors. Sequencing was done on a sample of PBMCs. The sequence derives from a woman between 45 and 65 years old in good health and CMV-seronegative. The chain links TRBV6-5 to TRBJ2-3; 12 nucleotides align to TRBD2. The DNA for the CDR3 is TGTGCCAGCAGTGAAGGGCCGACTAGCGGGAGTGGGTATTTT. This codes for CASSEGPTSGSGYF.